The text below deals with one TCR beta chain. Its antigen remains unidentified. The length of the CDR3 is 15 residues. The V gene end was trimmed by 6 bases and the J gene end by 7 bases; junction bases not matched to a gene: 10. Per the germline V gene, CDR1 is MDHEN and CDR2 is SYDVKM. Clones were read by immunoSEQ multiplex PCR, and TCRdb kept only the in-frame ones, dropping some. This repertoire shows over a million clones, 95% to 99% found once; its top ten account for roughly 0.4%. The data derive from a study of shared clonotypes between healthy human individuals. General study findings and limits: Memory subsets generally showed smaller estimated richness than naive subsets did. A small donor pool kept down the genetic and exposure-history diversity that was represented.

The sample was naive CD4+ T cells sorted from blood. As to subset: CD45RA+ positively selected. The receptor was isolated from a man aged 30 to 39 in good health. V usage is TRBV28 and J usage is TRBJ2-7, with 12 bases fitting TRBD1. CDR3 amino acids: CASSSPGQGAEEQYF. The CDR3 DNA follows: TGTGCCAGCAGCTCCCCGGGACAGGGGGCTGAGGAGCAGTACTTC.